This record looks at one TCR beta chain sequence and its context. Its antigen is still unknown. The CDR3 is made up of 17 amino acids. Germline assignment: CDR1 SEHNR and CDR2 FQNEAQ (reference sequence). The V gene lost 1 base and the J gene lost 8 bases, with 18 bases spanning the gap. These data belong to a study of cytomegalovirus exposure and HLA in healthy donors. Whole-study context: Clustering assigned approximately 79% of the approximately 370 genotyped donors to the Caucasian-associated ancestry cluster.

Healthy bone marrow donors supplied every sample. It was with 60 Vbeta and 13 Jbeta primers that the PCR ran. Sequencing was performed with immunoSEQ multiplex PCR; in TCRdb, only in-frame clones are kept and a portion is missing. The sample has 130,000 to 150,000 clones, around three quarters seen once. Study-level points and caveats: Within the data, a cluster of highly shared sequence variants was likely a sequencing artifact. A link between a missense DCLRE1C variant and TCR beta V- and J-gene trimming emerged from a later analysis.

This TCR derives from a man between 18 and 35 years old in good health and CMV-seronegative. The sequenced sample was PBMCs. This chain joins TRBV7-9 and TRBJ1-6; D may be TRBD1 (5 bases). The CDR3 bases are TGTGCCAGCAGCTTAGGGTTCGGGGGGAAGGCGGATTCACCCCTCCACTTT. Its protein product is CASSLGFGGKADSPLHF. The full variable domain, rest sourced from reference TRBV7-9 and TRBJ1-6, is DTGVSQNPRHKITKRGQNVTFRCDPISEHNRLYWYRQTLGQGPEFLTYFQNEAQLEKSRLLSDRFSAERPKGSFSTLEIQRTEQGDSAMYLCASSLGFGGKADSPLHFGNGTRLTVT.